The 29 T cell receptor beta chains given below trace back to one sample, sequenced in a study of blood T cells in healthy people across ages. With a J-beta primer mix and a sample-barcoded 5' primer, a second PCR ran 7 to 11 cycles. TCRdb analysed the 5' RACE reads with MiXCR anew, one entry per CDR3 protein. Of fewer than 900,000 distinct CDR3 sequences detected, roughly 45% appear once; the ten largest clones hold approximately 22%. Specimen: blood. Every receptor here comes from a woman aged 55-70 years in good health.

CDR3 sequence: CASSSRTGATYNEQYF. The DNA for the CDR3 is TGTGCCAGCAGCTCTAGGACAGGGGCGACCTACAATGAGCAGTACTTC. The chain links TRBV5-4 to TRBJ2-7; 9 bases align to TRBD1. Germline-derived CDR1 and CDR2 are SGHNT and YYREEE (reference sequence). Trimming at V came to 3 bases and at J to 7 bases, leaving 14 bases not matched to a gene. This CDR3 has 16 amino acids.

The chain employs TRBV6-1 and TRBJ2-3, with 8 nucleotides matching TRBD2. Trimming took 6 bases from V and 2 from J; bases not matched to a gene: 10. CDR1 and CDR2 (germline): MNHNS, SASEGT. There are 16 residues in the CDR3. The chain's CDR3 is CASSPGGARFTDTQYF. Written as DNA, the CDR3 is TGTGCCAGCAGCCCCGGGGGGGCGAGGTTCACAGATACGCAGTATTTT.

This chain uses TRBV7-9 with TRBJ2-7, with D unresolved. The J call may not be correct, given that the DNA end is closer to TRBJ2-5. In germline, CDR1 is SEHNR, CDR2 FQNEAQ (reference sequence). This CDR3 contains 13 residues. CDR3 loop: CASSLSQGKTQYF. In DNA, the CDR3 is TGTGCCAGCAGCTTAAGTCAAGGGAAGACCCAGTACTTC.

The rearrangement joins TRBV5-1 to TRBJ2-5; no clear D gene. Germline CDR1 and CDR2: SGHRS and YFSETQ. The length of the CDR3 is 13 residues. V was pared by 0 bases and J by 3 bases, with 6 bases between. The CDR3 is CASSLVGKETQYF. The CDR3 DNA sequence: TGCGCCAGCAGCTTGGTGGGGAAAGAGACCCAGTACTTC. Based on the CDR3 plus reference TRBV5-1 and TRBJ2-5, the full variable domain is KAGVTQTPRYLIKTRGQQVTLSCSPISGHRSVSWYQQTPGQGLQFLFEYFSETQRNKGNFPGRFSGRQFSNSRSEMNVSTLELGDSALYLCASSLVGKETQYFGPGTRLLVL.

V usage is TRBV20-1 and J usage is TRBJ1-1, with a weak D call TRBD1 (6 bases). The CDR3 sequence is 15 residues long. Germline loops: CDR1 DFQATT, CDR2 SNEGSKA (reference sequence). Trimming removed 5 bases from V and 0 bases from J, with 16 bases in between. CDR3 bases: TGCAGTGCTGGTGGGGGCAGGGGTATGAACACTGAAGCTTTCTTT. Translating gives CSAGGGRGMNTEAFF.

Turning to this clonotype: Relative to the germline gene, one junction end is altered; a read error may explain this. The rearrangement uses TRBV6-2 or TRBV6-3 and TRBJ2-1, with TRBD2 matching 7 bases. Germline-derived CDR1 and CDR2 are MNHEY and SVGEGT. The CDR3 loop spans 18 amino acids. DNA of the CDR3: TGTGTCAGCAGTTACGATGTGGTCGTGGGGAGGGGCAACAATGAGCAGTTCTTC. This translates into CVSSYDVVVGRGNNEQFF.

The genes are TRBV20-1 and TRBJ2-3; either TRBD1 or TRBD2 may fit D (5 bases each). Trimming shortened V by 3 bases and J by 6 bases, and 16 bases separated the two germline ends. This CDR3 contains 14 residues. CDR1 is DFQATT and CDR2 is SNEGSKA in the germline V gene (reference sequence). CDR3: CSASLGAQRDTQYF. CDR3 DNA: TGCAGTGCTAGTCTCGGGGCCCAACGGGATACGCAGTATTTT.

This sequence joins TRBV7-9 and TRBJ2-7; 9 bases line up with TRBD1. Per germline, CDR1 SEHNR and CDR2 FQNEAQ (reference sequence). J lost 1 base, V lost 5 bases, and 6 bases had no gene match. CDR3 size: 15 residues. CDR3 nucleotide sequence: TGTGCCAGCAGCCGTCGACAGGGGGTTTCCTACGAGCAGTACTTC. Translating gives CASSRRQGVSYEQYF.

V and J are TRBV6-5 and TRBJ1-6, with TRBD1 matching 9 bases. This CDR3 comprises 14 residues. The junction had 5 bases not matched to a gene; V was cut back by 6 bases and J by 8 bases. Germline V lookup: CDR1 MNHEY, CDR2 SVGAGI. The CDR3 sequence: CASRGTGTYSPLHF. CDR3 bases: TGTGCCAGCAGAGGGACAGGGACGTATTCACCCCTCCACTTT.

This clonotype has ten or more counts. Here the CDR3 DNA reads TGCAGCGTCCCGACTAGCGGGAGGACTACCTACAATGAGCAGTTCTTC. It yields the protein CSVPTSGRTTYNEQFF. The chain links TRBV29-1 to TRBJ2-1, with TRBD2 identical over 13 bases. Germline-derived CDR1 and CDR2 are SQVTM and ANQGSEA. J gave up 2 bases and V 6 bases, and 7 bases lay outside the gene matches. The CDR3 loop spans 16 amino acids.

This clonotype was detected only once. J is TRBJ2-1 and V is TRBV20-1, with 7 bases that match TRBD2. Germline CDR1 reads DFQATT; CDR2 reads SNEGSKA (reference sequence). CDR3 size: 11 residues. The CDR3 nucleotides read TGCAATCCGTCGGCGGGAGATGAGCAGTTCTTC. The encoded protein is CNPSAGDEQFF.

This clonotype was seen repeatedly, ten times or more. The chain links TRBV14 to TRBJ2-3; D unclear. The ends were cut back, 0 bases at V and 0 bases at J, with 10 bases in the middle. CDR3 length: 16 amino acids. Germline CDR1 is SGHDN and CDR2 is FVKESK. The CDR3 region has the DNA TGTGCCAGCAGCCAAGAAGTCGACTCTAGCACAGATACGCAGTATTTT. Its protein product is CASSQEVDSSTDTQYF.

This chain joins TRBV29-1 and TRBJ2-7, with D hard to call. CDR1 is SQVTM, CDR2 ANQGSEA, per germline. V lost 4 bases and J 5 bases, leaving 12 bases between the germline ends. The CDR3 sequence is 12 residues long. DNA for the CDR3: TGCAGCGTTGTTTTCTATGGCGACGAGCAGTACTTC. Its protein is CSVVFYGDEQYF.

This clonotype was picked up one time. A read error may explain this, as a much larger clone is one base away. The rearrangement joins TRBV29-1 to TRBJ2-1; D perhaps matches TRBD1 (6 bases). Germline V gene sequence: CDR1 SQVTM, CDR2 ANQGSEA. This CDR3 is built from 13 residues. The CDR3 here is CSVGMDSYSEQFF. CDR3 DNA: TGCAGCGTGGGCATGGACAGCTACAGTGAGCAGTTCTTC.

This clonotype was counted at least ten times. This chain joins TRBV27 and TRBJ2-7; a possible D gene is TRBD2 (6 bases). Germline CDR1 is MNHEY and CDR2 is SMNVEV (reference sequence). The CDR3 has 15 amino acids. Trimming took 2 bases from V and 0 from J, leaving 11 bases between them. CDR3 in amino acids: CASSLTDGSSYEQYF. Here the CDR3 DNA reads TGTGCCAGCAGTTTAACCGACGGGAGCTCCTACGAGCAGTACTTC.

V is TRBV7-9 and J is TRBJ2-3, with D hard to call. V was cut by 4 bases and J by 0 bases, with 14 bases left in between. The CDR3 length is 16 residues. Germline assignment: CDR1 SEHNR and CDR2 FQNEAQ (reference sequence). CDR3 sequence reads: CASSSSYQTSTDTQYF. CDR3 DNA: TGTGCCAGCAGCTCGTCCTATCAAACTAGCACAGATACGCAGTATTTT.

This clonotype came up once. V is TRBV10-3 and J is TRBJ1-1, with TRBD1 matching over 9 bases. CDR1 ENHRY and CDR2 SYGVKD come from the germline V gene. The CDR3 consists of 16 residues. V gave up 4 bases and J gave up 1 base; unmatched junction bases: 7. The CDR3 protein is CAISVGQGTANTEAFF. In nucleotides, the CDR3 is TGTGCCATCAGTGTGGGACAGGGAACGGCGAACACTGAAGCTTTCTTT.

Notes on this clonotype: Possible read error: a much larger clone is one base away. V gene TRBV5-1 combines with J gene TRBJ2-5; the D gene is possibly TRBD1 (6 bases). CDR3 length: 15 amino acids. Germline V gene lookup returns CDR1 SGHRS and CDR2 YFSETQ. V was trimmed by 4 bases and J by 11 bases, leaving 24 bases between them. The CDR3 nucleotides are TGCGCCAGCAGCCTGTCGCAAACAGGGTCCAATGAGCAGTACTTC. It encodes CASSLSQTGSNEQYF.

CDR3 nucleotides: TGTGCCAGCAGCCAACTTAGCGGGATCTACAATGAGCAGTTCTTC. Its protein is CASSQLSGIYNEQFF. The rearrangement uses TRBV3-1 and TRBJ2-1; 8 positions match TRBD2. Trimming at V came to 2 bases and at J to 3 bases, leaving 3 bases not matched to a gene. The CDR3 sequence is 15 residues long. CDR1 is LGHDT, CDR2 YNNKEL, per germline (reference sequence).

The sample holds a few counts of this clonotype. The chain joins TRBV20-1 to TRBJ2-3; perhaps D is TRBD1 or TRBD2 (6 bases each). This CDR3 is built from 12 residues. Germline CDR1 DFQATT, CDR2 SNEGSKA (reference sequence). Trimming took off 5 bases at V and 3 bases at J, with 9 bases between the two ends. The CDR3 region has the DNA TGCAGTGCTGCGGGACAAACAGATACGCAGTATTTT. Amino acid sequence: CSAAGQTDTQYF.

This clonotype has a handful of counts. V is TRBV29-1 and J is TRBJ2-7; no firm D call. This CDR3 region has 12 residues. Germline CDR1 SQVTM, CDR2 ANQGSEA. Trimming removed 4 bases from V and 0 bases from J, with 7 bases in between. The chain's CDR3 is CSVGVSSYEQYF. The CDR3 nucleotides read TGCAGCGTTGGGGTAAGCTCCTACGAGCAGTACTTC.

The chain combines TRBV27 with TRBJ2-1, with D tentatively TRBD1 (5 bases). Germline loops: CDR1 MNHEY, CDR2 SMNVEV (reference sequence). This CDR3 contains 14 residues. V lost 8 bases, J lost 0 bases, and 11 bases lay in between. Written as DNA, the CDR3 is TGTGCCAGCTTCACAGGAAGCTCCTACAATGAGCAGTTCTTC. It is translated as CASFTGSSYNEQFF.

This clonotype was seen a few times. The chain is built from TRBV5-1 and TRBJ2-5; 10 bases map to TRBD2. V was pared by 4 bases and J by 4 bases, with 13 bases of the junction left unmatched. CDR3 length: 17 amino acids. The germline gives CDR1 SGHRS, CDR2 YFSETQ. The CDR3 spells CASSPSFEGLALETQYF. DNA for the CDR3: TGCGCCAGCAGCCCATCATTCGAGGGACTAGCGTTAGAGACCCAGTACTTC.

This clonotype was seen only a few times. A much larger clonotype is one base distant, so this may be a read error. The chain has TRBV6-5 and TRBJ2-7; TRBD2 aligns across 11 bases. Trimming at V came to 5 bases and at J to 7 bases, leaving 13 bases not matched to a gene. The CDR3 length is 16 residues. From germline, CDR1 is MNHEY and CDR2 SVGAGI. The CDR3 DNA sequence: TGTGCCAGCAGTCACGAGACTAGCGGGGCTTACAATGAGCAGTACTTC. This encodes CASSHETSGAYNEQYF.

The chain couples TRBV6-2 or TRBV6-3 to TRBJ2-7; D is possibly TRBD1 (6 bases). The J call may be wrong; the DNA end is better matched by TRBJ2-5. In germline, CDR1 is MNHEY, CDR2 SVGEGT. This CDR3 region has 14 residues. The CDR3 here is CASSKDSFQETQYF. DNA of the CDR3: TGTGCCAGCAGCAAGGACAGTTTCCAAGAGACCCAGTACTTC.

This chain connects TRBV12-5 to TRBJ2-3, with D possibly being TRBD2 (5 bases). V lost 6 bases, J lost 0 bases, and 10 bases lay in between. The CDR3 length is 14 residues. Germline values: CDR1 LGHNT, CDR2 FRNRAP. CDR3 coding DNA: TGTGCTAGTGGGTCAGCGGTTAGCACAGATACGCAGTATTTT. Amino acid sequence: CASGSAVSTDTQYF. Complete variable domain (other parts from reference TRBV12-5 and TRBJ2-3): DARVTQTPRHKVTEMGQEVTMRCQPILGHNTVFWYRQTMMQGLELLAYFRNRAPLDDSGMPKDRFSAEMPDATLATLKIQPSEPRDSAVYFCASGSAVSTDTQYFGPGTRLTVL.

The chain combines TRBV6-5 with TRBJ2-3; 11 bases align to TRBD2. Germline CDR1 MNHEY, CDR2 SVGAGI. The CDR3 extends over 16 amino acids. V shed 5 bases and J 0 bases; nucleotides not matched to a gene: 4. CDR3 bases: TGTGCCAGCAGTCGGACTAGCGGGTATAGCACAGATACGCAGTATTTT. Translating it yields CASSRTSGYSTDTQYF.

The chain uses TRBV20-1 and TRBJ1-5; no reliable D call. V was cut by 5 bases and J by 3 bases, with 11 bases left in between. The CDR3 has 13 amino acids. CDR1 is DFQATT, CDR2 SNEGSKA, per germline (reference sequence). Here the CDR3 reads CSARTENNQPQHF. The CDR3 DNA is TGCAGTGCTCGTACAGAAAACAATCAGCCCCAGCATTTT.

This chain joins TRBV25-1 and TRBJ2-2; 8 bases match TRBD2. CDR1 and CDR2 from the germline V gene are MGHDK and SYGVNS. The CDR3 covers 18 residues. J gave up 1 base and V 4 bases, and 11 bases lay outside the gene matches. The CDR3 spells CASSGYSISGMNTGELFF. In DNA, the CDR3 is TGTGCCAGCAGTGGATACTCTATTAGCGGGATGAACACCGGGGAGCTGTTTTTT.